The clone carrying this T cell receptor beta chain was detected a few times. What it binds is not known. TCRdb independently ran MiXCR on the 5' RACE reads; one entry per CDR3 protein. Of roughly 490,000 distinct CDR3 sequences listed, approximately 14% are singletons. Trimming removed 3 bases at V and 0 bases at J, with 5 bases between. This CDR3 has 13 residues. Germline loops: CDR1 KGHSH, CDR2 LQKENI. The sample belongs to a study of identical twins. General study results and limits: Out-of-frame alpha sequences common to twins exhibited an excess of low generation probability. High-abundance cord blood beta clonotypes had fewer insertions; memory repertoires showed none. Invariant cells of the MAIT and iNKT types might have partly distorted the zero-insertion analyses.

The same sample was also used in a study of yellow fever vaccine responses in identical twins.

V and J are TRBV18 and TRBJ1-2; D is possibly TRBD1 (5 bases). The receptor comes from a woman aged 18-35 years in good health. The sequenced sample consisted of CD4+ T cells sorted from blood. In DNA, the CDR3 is TGTGCCAGCTCACCGACAGCTAACTATGGCTACACCTTC. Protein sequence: CASSPTANYGYTF.